A single sample gave rise to the 6 T cell receptor beta chains below, sequenced in a study of cytomegalovirus exposure and HLA in healthy donors. The PCR employed 60 Vbeta primers together with 13 Jbeta primers. Here immunoSEQ multiplex PCR was the method, and the copy in TCRdb shows in-frame clones only, minus some. The sample carries about 190,000 clones, 79% recorded once. Sequencing was done on a sample of PBMCs. The receptors derive from a woman younger than 30 in good health and CMV-seronegative.

V usage is TRBV6-6 and J usage is TRBJ2-1, with 12 positions matching TRBD2. The CDR3 totals 16 residues. V was pared by 6 bases and J by 3 bases, with 6 bases of the junction left unmatched. Germline CDR1 and CDR2: MNHNY and SVGAGI (reference sequence). The CDR3 sequence is CASSPSGRAFYNEQFF. CDR3 coding DNA: TGTGCCAGCAGCCCTAGCGGGAGGGCCTTCTACAATGAGCAGTTCTTC.

This clone was observed a single time. The V and J genes are TRBV11-2 and TRBJ2-1; 7 nucleotides align to TRBD2. The germline gives CDR1 SGHAT, CDR2 FQNNGV. The ends lost 0 bases at V and 10 bases at J; junction bases unmatched: 6. The CDR3 extends over 14 amino acids. The DNA for the CDR3 is TGTGCCAGCAGCTTAGAAAGACTAGCCGCCGAGCAGTTCTTC. Translation: CASSLERLAAEQFF.

There are a few counts of this clone. This chain connects TRBV18 to TRBJ2-3; D is perhaps TRBD2 (6 bases). Trimming stripped 2 bases from V and 0 bases from J, with 12 bases between. This CDR3 region has 16 residues. Germline V CDR1 and CDR2: KGHSH, LQKENI. The CDR3 nucleotides are TGTGCCAGCTCACCAGGGACTGCCTCTAGCACAGATACGCAGTATTTT. This sequence encodes CASSPGTASSTDTQYF.

The chain combines TRBV12-5 with TRBJ1-1; D is perhaps TRBD1 (5 bases). Germline CDR1 and CDR2: LGHNT and FRNRAP. The CDR3 is 18 residues long. Between the trimmed V and J ends, which lost 6 bases and 0 bases, there was a span of 23 bases. Written as DNA, the CDR3 is TGTGCTAGTGGCACAATGGGGAAAAACGACAGACTGAACACTGAAGCTTTCTTT. Translating gives CASGTMGKNDRLNTEAFF.

This chain joins TRBV7-9 and TRBJ1-2, with 8 bases fitting TRBD1. V lost 5 bases and J lost 4; bases outside the gene matches: 9. The CDR3 spans 15 residues. Germline V gene data show CDR1 as SEHNR and CDR2 as FQNEAQ (reference sequence). For the CDR3, the DNA is TGTGCCAGCAGCCGAGACAGGGGAGGGGTCTATGGCTACACCTTC. Translation: CASSRDRGGVYGYTF.

The genes are TRBV30 and TRBJ1-2, with TRBD1 as a possible D gene (6 bases). This CDR3 region has 13 residues. V dropped 5 bases and J dropped 2 bases, with 12 bases sitting between them. CDR1 is GTSNPN and CDR2 is SVGIG in the germline V gene (reference sequence). The CDR3 DNA reads TGTGCCTGGGCCCAGGACAGCAACTATGGCTACACCTTC. Protein: CAWAQDSNYGYTF.